This T cell receptor beta chain derives from a study of T cell responses to AZD1222 COVID-19 vaccine. Germline CDR1 is LGHDT and CDR2 is YNNKEL (reference sequence). The CDR3 length is 13 residues. V shed 2 bases and J shed 15 bases, with 17 bases lying between them. This clone appeared a few times. Its antigen is still unknown. Sequencing was performed with immunoSEQ multiplex PCR; in TCRdb, only in-frame clones are kept and a portion is missing. The repertoire holds 150,000 to 200,000 clones, with about 87% as singletons. Regarding the study as a whole: The CD4 TCRs associated with vaccination extended across spike and predominated at 160-218 and 743-854. No repertoire was sampled before or during the peak T cell response, only after it. Clonal diversity was possibly underestimated, and the donors were mostly white British, with more females.

The V gene is TRBV3-1 (or the pseudogene TRBV3-2), the J gene TRBJ1-5, with TRBD1 as a possible D gene (5 bases). This receptor was identified in an adult in good health. Sequencing used peripheral blood, obtained on day 0 of MenACWY control vaccination. CDR3 DNA sequence: TGTGCCAGCAGCCAAAAGTCTAGGGACTTCAGGCATTTT. It translates to CASSQKSRDFRHF.